These T cell receptor beta chains were read from a single sample in a study of human T cells and chemical hapten exposure. TCRdb reanalysed the RACE reads using MiXCR and keeps one entry per CDR3 protein. The table lists fewer than 90,000 distinct CDR3 sequences, less than 8% of them singletons. This specimen consisted of whole blood, obtained in connection with sensitization to the hapten diphenylcyclopropenone (DPC). Receptor source: a woman in her twenties or thirties with alopecia areata. Some clones in this sample may be carry-over from other donors' samples. Each CDR3 is given with its conserved first and last residue. A D gene is named only where the DNA matches it firmly. Clone size, where shown, is once, few, many, or a class for clones that have expanded.

CASSSRTGGLAGLFSYNEQFF TGTGCCAGCAGCTCCAGGACAGGGGGCCTAGCGGGGCTCTTCTCCTACAATGAGCAGTTCTTC many TRBD1 TRBJ2-1 TRBV5-5
CASSHRTDTQYF TGTGCCAGCTCCCACCGGACAGATACGCAGTATTTT few . TRBJ2-3 TRBV18
CASSPWTGEAFF TGTGCCAGCAGTCCTTGGACAGGGGAAGCTTTCTTT many TRBD1 TRBJ1-1 TRBV27
CATKRTGVAYEQYF TGTGCCACCAAACGGACCGGTGTTGCCTACGAGCAGTACTTC many . TRBJ2-7 TRBV25-1
CSAVIGETQYF TGCAGTGCTGTAATCGGCGAGACCCAGTACTTC many . TRBJ2-5 TRBV20-1
CSVLQGGGANVLTF TGCAGCGTTCTACAGGGAGGTGGGGCCAACGTCCTGACTTTC many . TRBJ2-6 TRBV29-1
CASSPRQGNQPQHF TGTGCCAGCTCACCAAGGCAGGGCAATCAGCCCCAGCATTTT few . TRBJ1-5 TRBV18
CASSQDRAYTEAFF TGTGCCAGCAGCCAGGACAGGGCGTACACTGAAGCTTTCTTT . TRBD1 TRBJ1-1 TRBV7-6
CASSLEGGHHTDTQYF TGTGCCAGCAGCTTAGAGGGGGGGCATCACACAGATACGCAGTATTTT . . TRBJ2-3 TRBV7-9
CASSLRNNQPQHF TGTGCCAGCAGTTTACGGAACAATCAGCCCCAGCATTTT many . TRBJ1-5 TRBV12-3/TRBV12-4
CASSPDSGGRSSRSPLHF TGTGCCAGCAGCCCGGATTCCGGGGGCAGGAGTTCTCGTTCACCCCTCCACTTT many . TRBJ1-6 TRBV5-4
CAWSRTASNQPQHF TGTGCCTGGAGCAGGACAGCTAGCAATCAGCCCCAGCATTTT few . TRBJ1-5 TRBV30
CASSSLSSDTQYF TGTGCCAGCAGCTCTCTAAGTTCGGATACGCAGTATTTT many . TRBJ2-3 TRBV5-4
CAISESGSDTQYF TGTGCCATCAGTGAGTCAGGTTCAGATACGCAGTATTTT many . TRBJ2-3 TRBV10-3
CASSLGQGGNEQFF TGCGCCAGCAGCTTGGGGCAGGGAGGGAATGAGCAGTTCTTC many TRBD2 TRBJ2-1 TRBV5-1
CASSPTIGTGRHEQYF TGTGCCAGCAGTCCTACCATCGGGACAGGGCGCCACGAGCAGTACTTC many TRBD1 TRBJ2-7 TRBV27
CASRRGDLSNQPQHF TGTGCCAGCAGGAGAGGGGACCTCAGCAATCAGCCCCAGCATTTT few . TRBJ1-5 TRBV2
CASSLDGGLGETQYF TGTGCCAGCAGCTTGGACGGGGGGCTGGGAGAGACCCAGTACTTC many . TRBJ2-5 TRBV7-3
CASSLGDRSYNEQFF TGTGCCAGCAGCTTGGGAGACAGATCCTACAATGAGCAGTTCTTC many . TRBJ2-1 TRBV5-8
CASMIAGLSGNTIYF TGTGCCAGCATGATCGCGGGCCTCTCTGGAAACACCATATATTTT . . TRBJ1-3 TRBV6-5
CASPPGQKTYEQYF TGTGCCAGTCCACCGGGACAGAAAACCTACGAGCAGTACTTC . TRBD1 TRBJ2-7 TRBV19
CASSRTGGFEQYF TGTGCCAGCAGCCGGACAGGGGGCTTTGAGCAGTACTTC . TRBD1 TRBJ2-7 TRBV12-3/TRBV12-4
CASSLDRSLSYEQYF TGTGCCAGCAGCCTAGACCGGAGCCTATCCTACGAGCAGTACTTC few . TRBJ2-7 TRBV12-3/TRBV12-4
CASSPRPGVNTEAFF TGTGCCAGCTCACCACGTCCGGGAGTGAACACTGAAGCTTTCTTT few . TRBJ1-1 TRBV18
CSANLRTASNYNEQFF TGCAGTGCCAACTTAAGGACAGCCTCAAACTACAATGAGCAGTTCTTC few . TRBJ2-1 TRBV20-1
CAWTSMREAFF TGTGCCTGGACTTCCATGAGGGAAGCTTTCTTT few . TRBJ1-1 TRBV30